Presented here are 9 T cell receptor beta chains from one specimen sequenced in a study of shared clonotypes between healthy human individuals. Assay: immunoSEQ multiplex PCR; the TCRdb copy retains only in-frame clones and omits some. The sample records some 1 million clones, roughly 75% being singletons. Sequenced sample: memory CD4+ T cells sorted from blood. Subset defined: CD45RA-negative fraction. These receptor sequences come from a man between 18 and 35 years old in good health.

This clone was seen a single time. V is TRBV5-1 and J is TRBJ2-1, with D perhaps TRBD1 (6 bases). The CDR3 has 15 residues. Trimming cost V 6 bases and J 0 bases, with 13 bases left between them. The germline CDR1 and CDR2 sequences are SGHRS and YFSETQ. This CDR3 reads CASTSQGSSYNEQFF. CDR3 in DNA: TGCGCCAGCACCTCACAGGGAAGCTCCTACAATGAGCAGTTCTTC. The full variable domain, with the rest looked up from reference TRBV5-1 and TRBJ2-1, is KAGVTQTPRYLIKTRGQQVTLSCSPISGHRSVSWYQQTPGQGLQFLFEYFSETQRNKGNFPGRFSGRQFSNSRSEMNVSTLELGDSALYLCASTSQGSSYNEQFFGPGTRLTVL.

The rearrangement uses TRBV11-3 and TRBJ2-7; TRBD1 matches at 7 bases. V trimming: 2 bases; J trimming: 2 bases; junction bases outside the gene matches: 12. Germline V lookup: CDR1 SGHNT, CDR2 YENEEA. CDR3 length equals 17 residues. The CDR3 sequence is CASSLRLGTVYTYEQYF. The CDR3 region has the DNA TGTGCCAGCAGCTTAAGATTGGGGACAGTCTATACCTACGAGCAGTACTTC.

The chain links TRBV5-4 to TRBJ2-7, with D tentatively TRBD1 or TRBD2 (5 bases each). The CDR3 sequence is 14 residues long. Between the trimmed V and J ends, which lost 5 bases and 2 bases, there was a span of 14 bases. CDR1 and CDR2 (germline): SGHNT, YYREEE (reference sequence). The chain's CDR3 is CASRRWDGTYEQYF. The CDR3 DNA sequence: TGTGCCAGCAGAAGATGGGACGGGACCTACGAGCAGTACTTC.

This clone was observed a few times. The gene calls are TRBV29-1 and TRBJ1-5; 10 bases map to TRBD1. CDR1 SQVTM and CDR2 ANQGSEA come from the germline V gene. Trimming removed 7 bases from V and 3 bases from J; junction bases left unmatched: 3. The CDR3 runs 13 residues. CDR3 region: CSATGGNNQPQHF. CDR3 DNA: TGCAGCGCGACAGGGGGCAACAATCAGCCCCAGCATTTT.

V usage is TRBV2 and J usage is TRBJ2-7, with a tentative D call TRBD1 (6 bases). The CDR3 is 12 amino acids. Germline CDR1 reads SNHLY; CDR2 reads FYNNEI. Trimming took off 4 bases at V and 7 bases at J, with 11 bases between the two ends. The CDR3 nucleotides read TGTGCCAGCAGTGTAGACAGGAGGGAGCAGTACTTC. Encoded protein: CASSVDRREQYF.

The V call is TRBV5-6, the J call TRBJ1-2, with D possibly matching TRBD1 (6 bases). CDR1 and CDR2 (germline): SGHDT, YYEEEE. The CDR3 covers 15 residues. V was trimmed by 0 bases and J by 4 bases, leaving 13 bases between them. CDR3 loop: CASSLVSGTTYGYTF. The CDR3, as DNA: TGTGCCAGCAGCTTGGTATCGGGGACAACCTATGGCTACACCTTC.

This chain connects TRBV19 to TRBJ2-2; the D gene could be TRBD1 or TRBD2 (5 bases each). The germline V gene encodes CDR1 LNHDA and CDR2 SQIVND (reference sequence). The CDR3 has 13 residues. Trimming shortened V by 9 bases and J by 1 base, and 9 bases separated the two germline ends. CDR3 region: CASGTGNTGELFF. The DNA of the CDR3 is TGTGCCAGCGGGACGGGGAACACCGGGGAGCTGTTTTTT.

This sequence joins TRBV2 and TRBJ2-7, with D possibly matching TRBD1 (6 bases). The CDR3 is 14 residues long. The V end lost 7 bases, the J end lost 2 bases, and 15 bases lay between the germline ends. In germline, CDR1 is SNHLY, CDR2 FYNNEI. For the CDR3, the DNA is TGTGCCAGCACGCCCGAAGCAGGGGCCTACGAGCAGTACTTC. Translation gives CASTPEAGAYEQYF.

The gene calls are TRBV7-3 and TRBJ2-1; D is unresolved. The V gene lost 2 bases and the J gene lost 8 bases, with 13 bases spanning the gap. The CDR3 is 14 residues long. Per germline, CDR1 SGHTA and CDR2 FQGTGA. The CDR3 coding sequence is TGTGCCAGCAGCTTATCATACGCGTCCGATGAGCAGTTCTTC. Translated: CASSLSYASDEQFF.